The present TCR beta chain was sequenced within a study of cytomegalovirus exposure and HLA in healthy donors. 13 Jbeta primers and 60 Vbeta primers were used for the PCR. Assay used: immunoSEQ multiplex PCR; TCRdb lists only in-frame clones, some missing. The repertoire holds some 120,000 clones, 75% to 80% seen once, with 6.3% in the top ten. CDR1 and CDR2 from the germline V gene are SEHNR and FQNEAQ (reference sequence). The germline V and J ends were trimmed by 3 bases and 8 bases, with 13 bases remaining between them. The CDR3 totals 13 residues. Sequenced sample: PBMCs. The rearrangement uses TRBV7-9 and TRBJ1-2; no definite D call. The receptor's source is a woman between 40 and 50 years old in good health and CMV-seronegative. CDR3 coding DNA: TGTGCCAGCAGCTTGGGTTCCGAGGGCGGCTACACCTTC. Translation: CASSLGSEGGYTF. Variable domain in full (rest from reference TRBV7-9 and TRBJ1-2): DTGVSQNPRHKITKRGQNVTFRCDPISEHNRLYWYRQTLGQGPEFLTYFQNEAQLEKSRLLSDRFSAERPKGSFSTLEIQRTEQGDSAMYLCASSLGSEGGYTFGSGTRLTVV.